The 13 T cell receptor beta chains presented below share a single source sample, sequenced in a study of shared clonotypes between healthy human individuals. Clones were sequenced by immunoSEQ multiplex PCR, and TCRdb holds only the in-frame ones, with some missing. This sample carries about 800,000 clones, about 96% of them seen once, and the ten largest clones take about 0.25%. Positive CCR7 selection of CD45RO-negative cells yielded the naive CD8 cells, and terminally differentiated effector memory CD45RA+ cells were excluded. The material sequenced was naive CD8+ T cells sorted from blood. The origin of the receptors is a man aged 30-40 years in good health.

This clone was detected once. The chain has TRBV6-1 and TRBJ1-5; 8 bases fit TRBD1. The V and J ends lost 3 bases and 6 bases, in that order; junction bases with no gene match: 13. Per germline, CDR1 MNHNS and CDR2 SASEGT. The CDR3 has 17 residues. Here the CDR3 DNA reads TGTGCCAGCAGTGAGGGACGTCAGGGGGCGCAAAGTCAGCCCCAGCATTTT. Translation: CASSEGRQGAQSQPQHF.

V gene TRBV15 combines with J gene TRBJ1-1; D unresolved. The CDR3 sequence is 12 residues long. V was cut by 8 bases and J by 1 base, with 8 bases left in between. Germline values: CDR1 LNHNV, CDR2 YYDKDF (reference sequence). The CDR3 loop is CATGLGNTEAFF. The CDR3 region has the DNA TGTGCCACCGGATTGGGGAACACTGAAGCTTTCTTT.

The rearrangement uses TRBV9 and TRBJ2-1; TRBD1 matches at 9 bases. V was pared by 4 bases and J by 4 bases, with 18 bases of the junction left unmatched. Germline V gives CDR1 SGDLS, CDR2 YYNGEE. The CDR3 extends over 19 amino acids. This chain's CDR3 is CASSLDRGTRSGLYNEQFF. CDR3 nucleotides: TGTGCCAGCAGCCTCGACAGGGGGACGCGTAGTGGGTTATACAATGAGCAGTTCTTC.

Here the CDR3 reads CASSPPDRGRGGKNIQYF. The CDR3 DNA reads TGTGCCAGCTCACCACCGGACAGGGGGCGAGGCGGCAAAAACATTCAGTACTTC. The chain is built from TRBV18 and TRBJ2-4, with 11 bases that match TRBD1. The CDR3 totals 18 residues. V gave up 0 bases and J gave up 3 bases; unmatched junction bases: 7. Germline V gene lookup returns CDR1 KGHSH and CDR2 LQKENI.

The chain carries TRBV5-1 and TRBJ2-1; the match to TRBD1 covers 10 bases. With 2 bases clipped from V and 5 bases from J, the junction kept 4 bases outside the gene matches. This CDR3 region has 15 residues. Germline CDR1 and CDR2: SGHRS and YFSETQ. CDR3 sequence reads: CASSFDRGPNNEQFF. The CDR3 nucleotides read TGCGCCAGCAGCTTTGACAGGGGGCCGAACAATGAGCAGTTCTTC.

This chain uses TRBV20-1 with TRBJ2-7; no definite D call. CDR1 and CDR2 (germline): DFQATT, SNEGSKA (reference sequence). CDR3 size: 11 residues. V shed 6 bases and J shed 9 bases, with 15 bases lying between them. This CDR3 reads CSASTSGVQYF. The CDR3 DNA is TGCAGTGCGTCGACCTCGGGCGTGCAGTACTTC.

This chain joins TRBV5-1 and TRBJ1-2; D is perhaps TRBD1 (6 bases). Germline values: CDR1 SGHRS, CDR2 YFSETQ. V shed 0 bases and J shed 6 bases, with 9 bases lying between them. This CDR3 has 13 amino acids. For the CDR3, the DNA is TGCGCCAGCAGCTTGGACAGGGACCATGGCTACACCTTC. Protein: CASSLDRDHGYTF.

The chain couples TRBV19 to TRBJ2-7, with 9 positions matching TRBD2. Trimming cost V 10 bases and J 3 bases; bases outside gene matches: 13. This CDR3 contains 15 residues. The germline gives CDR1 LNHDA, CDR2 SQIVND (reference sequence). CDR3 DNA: TGTGCCACCGCAAGGGAACTAGCGGGCTTCTACGAGCAGTACTTC. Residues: CATARELAGFYEQYF.

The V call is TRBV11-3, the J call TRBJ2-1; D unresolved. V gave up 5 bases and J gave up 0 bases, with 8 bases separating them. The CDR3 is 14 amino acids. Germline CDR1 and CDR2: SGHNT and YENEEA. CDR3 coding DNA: TGTGCCAGCAGCGACTTAAACTCCTACAATGAGCAGTTCTTC. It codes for CASSDLNSYNEQFF.

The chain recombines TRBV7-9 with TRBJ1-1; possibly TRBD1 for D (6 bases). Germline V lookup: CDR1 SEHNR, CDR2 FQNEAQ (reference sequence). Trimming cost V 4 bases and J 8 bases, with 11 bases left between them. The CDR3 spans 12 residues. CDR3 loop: CASSYRGQEAFF. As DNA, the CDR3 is TGTGCCAGCAGCTACCGTGGACAGGAAGCTTTCTTT.

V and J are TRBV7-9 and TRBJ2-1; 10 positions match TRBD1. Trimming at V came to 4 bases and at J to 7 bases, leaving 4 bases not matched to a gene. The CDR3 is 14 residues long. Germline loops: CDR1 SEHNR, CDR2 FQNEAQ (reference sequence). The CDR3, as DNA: TGTGCCAGCAGCTCTCGACAGGGGGCGAATGAGCAGTTCTTC. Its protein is CASSSRQGANEQFF.

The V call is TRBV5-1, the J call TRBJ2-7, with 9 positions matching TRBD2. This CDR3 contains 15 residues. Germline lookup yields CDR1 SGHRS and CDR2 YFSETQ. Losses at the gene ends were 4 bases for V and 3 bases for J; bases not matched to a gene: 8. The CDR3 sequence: CASSGPASGVYEQYF. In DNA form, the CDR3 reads TGCGCCAGCAGCGGCCCGGCTAGCGGGGTCTACGAGCAGTACTTC. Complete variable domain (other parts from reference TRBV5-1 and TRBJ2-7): KAGVTQTPRYLIKTRGQQVTLSCSPISGHRSVSWYQQTPGQGLQFLFEYFSETQRNKGNFPGRFSGRQFSNSRSEMNVSTLELGDSALYLCASSGPASGVYEQYFGPGTRLTVT.

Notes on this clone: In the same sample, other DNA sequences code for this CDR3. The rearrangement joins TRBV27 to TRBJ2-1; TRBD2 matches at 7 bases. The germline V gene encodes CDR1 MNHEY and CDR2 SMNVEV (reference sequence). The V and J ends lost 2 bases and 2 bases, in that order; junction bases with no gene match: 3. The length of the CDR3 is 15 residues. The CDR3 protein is CASSLLAGAYNEQFF. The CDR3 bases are TGTGCCAGCAGTTTACTCGCGGGAGCCTACAATGAGCAGTTCTTC.